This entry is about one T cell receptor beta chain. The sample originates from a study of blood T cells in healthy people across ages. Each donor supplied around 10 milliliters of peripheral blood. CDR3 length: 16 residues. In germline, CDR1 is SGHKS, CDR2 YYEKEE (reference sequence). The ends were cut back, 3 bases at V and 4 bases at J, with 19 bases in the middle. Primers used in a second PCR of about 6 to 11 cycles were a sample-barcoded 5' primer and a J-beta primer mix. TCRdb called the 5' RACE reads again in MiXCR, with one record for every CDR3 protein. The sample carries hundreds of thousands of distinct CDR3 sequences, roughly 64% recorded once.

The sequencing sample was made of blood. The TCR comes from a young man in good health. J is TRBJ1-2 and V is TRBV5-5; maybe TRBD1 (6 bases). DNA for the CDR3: TGTGCCAGCAGCTCCCAGCCGGGGGCTAGTGCCTATGGCTACACCTTC. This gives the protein CASSSQPGASAYGYTF.